Presented here are 9 T cell receptor beta chains from one specimen sequenced in a study of T cell responses to AZD1222 COVID-19 vaccine. The method was immunoSEQ multiplex PCR; TCRdb's version includes in-frame clones alone and lacks a portion of them. The data show about 42,000 clones, with over 80% seen just once and under 20% held by the top ten. The sequencing used peripheral blood, collected 28 days after the second AZD1222 dose. Receptors originate from an adult who received the AZD1222 COVID-19 vaccine.

This chain joins TRBV12-3 or TRBV12-4 and TRBJ2-7; D unresolved. The CDR3 is 13 amino acids. V was pared by 4 bases and J by 0 bases, with 7 bases between. CDR3 region: CASSSPYSYEQYF. Written as DNA, the CDR3 is TGTGCCAGCAGTTCCCCCTACTCCTACGAGCAGTACTTC.

This clone appeared once. The chain combines TRBV7-8 with TRBJ2-7; 9 nucleotides agree with TRBD2. The length of the CDR3 is 14 residues. Germline assignment: CDR1 SGHVS and CDR2 FQNEAQ. The ends lost 5 bases at V and 0 bases at J; junction bases unmatched: 2. The CDR3 protein is CASSRLAASYEQYF. CDR3 coding DNA: TGTGCCAGCAGCCGACTAGCGGCCTCCTACGAGCAGTACTTC.

This chain joins TRBV19 and TRBJ2-2; 12 nucleotides line up with TRBD2. CDR1 is LNHDA and CDR2 is SQIVND in the germline V gene (reference sequence). The CDR3 runs to 15 residues. V lost 3 bases, J lost 9 bases, and 5 bases stayed unmatched. The CDR3 reads CASSIPSGGAWELFF. The CDR3 DNA is TGTGCCAGTAGTATCCCTAGCGGGGGGGCGTGGGAGCTGTTTTTT.

The chain has TRBV7-9 and TRBJ1-1; D ambiguous. V was trimmed by 4 bases and J by 1 base, leaving 4 bases between them. The CDR3 extends over 12 amino acids. Germline loops: CDR1 SEHNR, CDR2 FQNEAQ (reference sequence). Here the CDR3 DNA reads TGTGCCAGCAGCTCCCAGAACACTGAAGCTTTCTTT. Amino acid sequence: CASSSQNTEAFF.

The V call is TRBV6-5, the J call TRBJ1-2; the D is unclear. Trimming took off 6 bases at V and 8 bases at J, with 13 bases between the two ends. The CDR3 totals 12 residues. CDR1 is MNHEY and CDR2 is SVGAGI in the germline V gene. The CDR3 DNA follows: TGTGCCAGCAGGATAGGCGGGAGAGGCTACACCTTC. Translation: CASRIGGRGYTF.

The chain couples TRBV10-3 to TRBJ1-5; D gene unclear. Germline V lookup: CDR1 ENHRY, CDR2 SYGVKD. V was clipped by 3 bases and J by 3 bases, with 15 bases between them. The CDR3 is made up of 16 amino acids. CDR3 amino acids: CAISDPIVGDNQPQHF. DNA for the CDR3: TGTGCCATCAGTGATCCCATTGTGGGCGACAATCAGCCCCAGCATTTT.

Here the CDR3 DNA reads TGTGCCAGCAGCCCCCGGGGGGGGGTCAATCAGCCCCAGCATTTT. Translated: CASSPRGGVNQPQHF. The chain links TRBV11-2 to TRBJ1-5; D is possibly TRBD1 (5 bases). The germline V gene encodes CDR1 SGHAT and CDR2 FQNNGV. This CDR3 is built from 15 residues. With 5 bases removed from V and 3 bases from J, the gap between germline ends came to 14 bases.

The V and J genes are TRBV19 and TRBJ2-5; D ambiguous. CDR3 length: 11 amino acids. The germline V gene has CDR1 LNHDA and CDR2 SQIVND (reference sequence). The V end lost 5 bases, the J end lost 3 bases, and 4 bases lay between the germline ends. The CDR3 spells CASSLKETQYF. DNA for the CDR3: TGTGCCAGTAGTTTGAAAGAGACCCAGTACTTC.

The chain is built from TRBV5-6 and TRBJ1-6; 9 bases fit TRBD1. V gave up 4 bases and J gave up 7 bases; unmatched junction bases: 6. The germline V gene encodes CDR1 SGHDT and CDR2 YYEEEE. The CDR3 has 15 residues. The CDR3 DNA is TGTGCCAGCAGCGGTGACAGGGGGAGGAATTCACCCCTCCACTTT. Encoded protein: CASSGDRGRNSPLHF.